This entry lists 27 T cell receptor beta chains sequenced from one sample in a study of blood T cell repertoires in COVID-19 (dated by TCRdb to the early 2020s). The method behind the library was the immunoSEQ multiplex PCR assay. Here the immuneACCESS table is served through TCRdb, limited to in-frame sequences with V and J called. Missing clones are a known gap in these copies; in checked studies unresolved V genes cover under half, and the rest lacks a known reason. This sample gives about 130,000 clones in total; around nine tenths of them show up just once. Less than 20% of the sample rests with the top ten. Sequencing was performed on peripheral blood. These TCRs come from a man aged 50 to 59 with active or convalescent COVID-19.

The genes are TRBV10-1 and TRBJ2-1, with D perhaps matching TRBD1 (6 bases). The ends were cut back, 7 bases at V and 3 bases at J, with 7 bases in the middle. The germline gives CDR1 WNHNN, CDR2 SYGVQD (reference sequence). The CDR3 loop spans 12 amino acids. In DNA, the CDR3 is TGCGCCAGCATGGACAGCTACAATGAGCAGTTCTTC. The encoded protein is CASMDSYNEQFF.

The gene calls are TRBV25-1 and TRBJ2-5; tentatively, D is TRBD1 (5 bases). In germline, CDR1 is MGHDK, CDR2 SYGVNS. The CDR3 loop spans 13 amino acids. Trimming took 5 bases from V and 5 from J, leaving 12 bases between them. DNA for the CDR3: TGTGCCAGCAGTAGGTTAGGGGTTGAGACCCAGTACTTC. Amino acid sequence: CASSRLGVETQYF.

This sequence joins TRBV5-1 and TRBJ2-1, with 10 bases matching TRBD2. Germline CDR1 SGHRS, CDR2 YFSETQ. Germline trimming cut 2 bases from V and 7 bases from J; bases unmatched to any gene: 9. The CDR3 extends over 16 amino acids. The DNA for the CDR3 is TGCGCCAGCAGCTTACCCAGCGGGAGGGCCGGGAATGAGCAGTTCTTC. Its protein is CASSLPSGRAGNEQFF.

The chain joins TRBV6-1 to TRBJ2-7; 8 positions match TRBD1. V was pared by 10 bases and J by 2 bases, with 4 bases of the junction left unmatched. CDR3 length: 12 amino acids. Germline V gene lookup returns CDR1 MNHNS and CDR2 SASEGT. This CDR3 reads CAIGQGAYEQYF. The CDR3, as DNA: TGTGCCATCGGACAGGGTGCCTACGAGCAGTACTTC.

The chain uses TRBV11-3 and TRBJ2-3, with 13 positions matching TRBD2. Looked up from germline, CDR1 is SGHNT and CDR2 is YENEEA. This CDR3 comprises 15 residues. V gave up 5 bases and J gave up 6 bases; unmatched junction bases: 5. CDR3 sequence reads: CASSPRTSGSDTQYF. Here the CDR3 DNA reads TGTGCCAGCAGCCCCCGGACTAGCGGGAGTGATACGCAGTATTTT. Combining the CDR3 with reference TRBV11-3 and TRBJ2-3 gives the whole variable domain EAGVVQSPRYKIIEKKQPVAFWCNPISGHNTLYWYLQNLGQGPELLIRYENEEAVDDSQLPKDRFSAERLKGVDSTLKIQPAELGDSAVYLCASSPRTSGSDTQYFGPGTRLTVL.

This clone was picked up one time. The CDR3 coding sequence is TGTGCCAGCAGCGAAGACTATACCGGGGAGCTGTTTTTT. Encoded protein: CASSEDYTGELFF. The chain links TRBV6-4 to TRBJ2-2, with a weak D call TRBD2 (5 bases). Trimming stripped 6 bases from V and 5 bases from J, with 10 bases between. Germline CDR1 reads MRHNA; CDR2 reads SNTAGT. This CDR3 spans 13 amino acids.

This clone occurred a few times. The chain joins TRBV5-4 to TRBJ2-2, with TRBD2 identical over 11 bases. This CDR3 is 15 amino acids long. V lost 2 bases and J lost 6; bases outside the gene matches: 3. Germline-derived CDR1 and CDR2 are SGHNT and YYREEE (reference sequence). This CDR3 is CASSFHSGRAGELFF. DNA for the CDR3: TGTGCCAGCAGCTTCCATAGCGGGAGGGCCGGGGAGCTGTTTTTT.

This chain links TRBV11-2 with TRBJ1-2; 8 bases agree with TRBD1. The germline V gene encodes CDR1 SGHAT and CDR2 FQNNGV. The CDR3 loop spans 13 amino acids. V trimming: 0 bases; J trimming: 8 bases; junction bases outside the gene matches: 2. The CDR3, as DNA: TGTGCCAGCAGCTTAGACCGGGACAGGGGCTACACCTTC. This gives the protein CASSLDRDRGYTF.

The chain is built from TRBV10-2 and TRBJ2-3, with 12 bases that match TRBD1. The germline V gene encodes CDR1 WSHSY and CDR2 SAAADI. The CDR3 covers 15 residues. Unmatched junction bases numbered 9, after V lost 7 bases and J lost 7 bases. The CDR3, as DNA: TGCGCCAGCATCGGGACAGGGGGCGATCCTAATACGCAGTATTTT. It encodes CASIGTGGDPNTQYF.

Here the CDR3 DNA reads TGTGCCAGCAGTGAAAAGAGGGCAAGTTTAGCGGGGGGGCTTCGTGGGCAGTTCTTC. This gives the protein CASSEKRASLAGGLRGQFF. The chain joins TRBV6-1 to TRBJ2-1, with 11 nucleotides matching TRBD2. Germline V gives CDR1 MNHNS, CDR2 SASEGT. V was pared by 2 bases and J by 12 bases, with 21 bases of the junction left unmatched. The CDR3 loop spans 19 amino acids.

The chain uses TRBV10-1 and TRBJ2-5; D is uncertain. The CDR3 loop spans 14 amino acids. From germline, CDR1 is WNHNN and CDR2 SYGVQD (reference sequence). V was pared by 0 bases and J by 2 bases, with 7 bases between. The CDR3 protein is CASSESRRQETQYF. The CDR3 coding sequence is TGCGCCAGCAGTGAGTCTAGGAGACAAGAGACCCAGTACTTC.

This chain connects TRBV19 to TRBJ1-6, with 10 bases aligning to TRBD1. This CDR3 comprises 15 residues. Germline V gives CDR1 LNHDA, CDR2 SQIVND (reference sequence). Trimming removed 4 bases from V and 7 bases from J; junction bases left unmatched: 4. In nucleotides, the CDR3 is TGTGCCAGTAGTACGACAGGGGGCGAGAATTCACCCCTCCACTTT. Translated, it gives CASSTTGGENSPLHF.

The chain uses TRBV29-1 and TRBJ2-5; D may be TRBD2 (6 bases). Trimming left V 4 bases short and J 5 bases short, with 17 bases between. Germline CDR1 is SQVTM and CDR2 is ANQGSEA. There are 14 residues in the CDR3. For the CDR3, the DNA is TGCAGCGTTGGGGGAGGCAGGTTGGGGGAGACCCAGTACTTC. It translates to CSVGGGRLGETQYF.

The chain has TRBV7-2 and TRBJ2-7; TRBD2 matches 8 bases. The CDR3 spans 14 residues. Per the germline V gene, CDR1 is SGHTA and CDR2 is FQGNSA. V was pared by 5 bases and J by 5 bases, with 8 bases of the junction left unmatched. The CDR3 DNA is TGTGCCAGCAGCCGGACTAGCAGTGGGGACGAGCAGTACTTC. It specifies CASSRTSSGDEQYF.

The chain employs TRBV7-6 and TRBJ2-6, with 12 nucleotides matching TRBD1. The V and J ends lost 8 bases and 2 bases, in that order; junction bases with no gene match: 4. CDR3 length: 16 amino acids. CDR1 and CDR2 from the germline V gene are SGHVS and FNYEAQ. The CDR3 coding sequence is TGTGCCAGCGCCGGGACAGGGGGCGCTGGGGCCAACGTCCTGACTTTC. Translation gives CASAGTGGAGANVLTF.

The chain uses TRBV19 and TRBJ2-5, with 7 bases aligning to TRBD2. The CDR3 has 15 residues. The V segment lost 8 bases and the J segment 1 base; nucleotides outside the gene matches: 10. Germline V lookup: CDR1 LNHDA, CDR2 SQIVND (reference sequence). In DNA, the CDR3 is TGTGCCAGTGGTGAGCGGGATTTCGCCCAAGAGACCCAGTACTTC. Translated: CASGERDFAQETQYF.

CDR3 DNA sequence: TGTGCCAGCAGCTTGTCTCTAGCGGGGGTAAATGAGCAGTTCTTC. This codes for CASSLSLAGVNEQFF. The rearrangement links TRBV5-8 to TRBJ2-1; TRBD2 matches 10 bases. J gave up 7 bases and V 1 base, and 5 bases lay outside the gene matches. Per the germline V gene, CDR1 is SGHTS and CDR2 is YDEGEE. This CDR3 comprises 15 residues.

Turning to this clone: This sample includes further DNA sequences coding for the same CDR3. V gene TRBV11-2 combines with J gene TRBJ2-7; 8 bases line up with TRBD1. CDR1 is SGHAT, CDR2 FQNNGV, per germline. The CDR3 spans 13 residues. Trimming took 3 bases from V and 3 from J; bases not matched to a gene: 1. The chain's CDR3 is CASSLDRDYEQYF. CDR3 DNA sequence: TGTGCCAGCAGCTTGGACAGGGACTACGAGCAGTACTTC. Full variable domain (remainder filled in from reference TRBV11-2 and TRBJ2-7): EAGVAQSPRYKIIEKRQSVAFWCNPISGHATLYWYQQILGQGPKLLIQFQNNGVVDDSQLPKDRFSAERLKGVDSTLKIQPAKLEDSAVYLCASSLDRDYEQYFGPGTRLTVT.

This clone occurred once. The rearrangement links TRBV5-4 to TRBJ2-5, with 13 bases matching TRBD2. CDR3 length equals 16 residues. In germline, CDR1 is SGHNT, CDR2 YYREEE (reference sequence). Trimming removed 4 bases from V and 5 bases from J; junction bases left unmatched: 8. The CDR3 loop is CASSGGLAGSGETQYF. The CDR3 bases are TGTGCCAGCAGCGGGGGACTAGCGGGATCCGGGGAGACCCAGTACTTC.

The chain uses TRBV4-1 and TRBJ2-5; 7 bases map to TRBD1. The CDR3 loop spans 16 amino acids. V trimming: 0 bases; J trimming: 6 bases; junction bases outside the gene matches: 10. The germline V gene encodes CDR1 MGHRA and CDR2 YSYEKL. CDR3 protein: CASSQDQGDGQQTQYF. CDR3 in DNA: TGCGCCAGCAGCCAAGATCAGGGGGACGGTCAACAGACCCAGTACTTC.

The V and J genes are TRBV6-1 and TRBJ1-1, with 9 bases matching TRBD1. Trimming at V came to 1 base and at J to 11 bases, leaving 5 bases not matched to a gene. CDR1 is MNHNS, CDR2 SASEGT, per germline. The CDR3 runs 13 residues. The CDR3 DNA sequence: TGTGCCAGCAGTGAAGGCCGGGACAGGGTTGCTTTCTTT. This codes for CASSEGRDRVAFF.

V gene TRBV19 combines with J gene TRBJ2-5; TRBD2 is a possible D gene (6 bases). The CDR3 extends over 13 amino acids. CDR1 and CDR2 (germline): LNHDA, SQIVND (reference sequence). Trimming removed 5 bases at V and 4 bases at J, with 11 bases between. The CDR3 reads CASSSTSTETQYF. DNA of the CDR3: TGTGCCAGTAGTTCCACTAGCACAGAGACCCAGTACTTC.

This chain joins TRBV6-5 and TRBJ1-4; D uncertain. Trimming took 4 bases from V and 8 from J, leaving 8 bases between them. The CDR3 is 12 amino acids. CDR1 and CDR2 from the germline V gene are MNHEY and SVGAGI. CDR3 DNA sequence: TGTGCCAGCAGTTCACCGGGGGAAAAACTGTTTTTT. Translating it yields CASSSPGEKLFF.

The rearrangement links TRBV28 to TRBJ2-5; the D gene is possibly TRBD2 (5 bases). From germline, CDR1 is MDHEN and CDR2 SYDVKM. Deletions cut 4 bases from V and 1 base from J, with 7 bases between. This CDR3 has 13 residues. In DNA form, the CDR3 reads TGTGCCAGCAGTTCCCGGGGCCAAGAGACCCAGTACTTC. This sequence encodes CASSSRGQETQYF.

This clone was picked up many times. The chain uses TRBV10-3 and TRBJ2-1, with 12 bases fitting TRBD2. This CDR3 comprises 15 residues. The trim removed 6 bases at V and 8 bases at J, leaving 8 bases unmatched. CDR1 is ENHRY and CDR2 is SYGVKD in the germline V gene. The CDR3 DNA is TGTGCCATCAGCACGACTAGCGGGAGTTCGCATGAGCAGTTCTTC. Amino acids: CAISTTSGSSHEQFF.

The chain combines TRBV4-1 with TRBJ1-1, with 10 bases that match TRBD1. V trimming: 2 bases; J trimming: 4 bases; junction bases outside the gene matches: 4. In germline, CDR1 is MGHRA, CDR2 YSYEKL. The CDR3 length is 15 residues. As DNA, the CDR3 is TGCGCCAGCAGCCAACTGGGACAGGGGCGCACTGAAGCTTTCTTT. Encoded protein: CASSQLGQGRTEAFF.

The gene calls are TRBV5-5 and TRBJ2-3; 9 bases map to TRBD1. Looked up from germline, CDR1 is SGHKS and CDR2 is YYEKEE (reference sequence). The CDR3 is 18 residues long. V shed 1 base and J 2 bases; nucleotides not matched to a gene: 11. DNA for the CDR3: TGTGCCAGCAGCTTGACCGTTGTGGGACAGGGCTTCACAGATACGCAGTATTTT. Translated, it gives CASSLTVVGQGFTDTQYF.